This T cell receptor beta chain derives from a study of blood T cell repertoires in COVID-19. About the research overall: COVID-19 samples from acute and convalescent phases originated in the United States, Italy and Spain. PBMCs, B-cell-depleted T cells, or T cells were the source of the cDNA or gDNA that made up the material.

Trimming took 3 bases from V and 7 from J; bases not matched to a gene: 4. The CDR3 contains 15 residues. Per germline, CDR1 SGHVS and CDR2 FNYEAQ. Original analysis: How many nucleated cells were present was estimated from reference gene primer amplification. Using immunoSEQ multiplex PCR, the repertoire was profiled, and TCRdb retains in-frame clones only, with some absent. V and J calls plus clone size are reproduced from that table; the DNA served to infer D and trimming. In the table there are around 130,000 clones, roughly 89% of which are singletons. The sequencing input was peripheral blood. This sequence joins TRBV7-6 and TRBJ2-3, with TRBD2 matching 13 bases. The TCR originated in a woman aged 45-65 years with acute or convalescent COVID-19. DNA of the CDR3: TGTGCCAGCAGCTTTCGACTAGCGGGGGGCCATACGCAGTATTTT. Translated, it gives CASSFRLAGGHTQYF.